The clone carrying this T cell receptor (beta chain) appeared a single time. As processed by the authors: Nucleated cell number was recorded as an estimate derived from reference gene primer amplification. Profiled with immunoSEQ multiplex PCR; TCRdb holds only in-frame clones, not every one. The D gene and trimming were derived from the DNA, and the V and J assignments and clone size from that table. The sample carries under 200,000 clones, approximately 80% recorded once. Those who participated ranged in age from roughly 18 to 100 years and resided in some 24 US areas. The data originate from a study of blood T cell repertoires in COVID-19. Background on the study: The United States, Italy and Spain were the sources of the acute and convalescent COVID-19 samples.

Germline CDR1 SGHRS, CDR2 YFSETQ. Trimming took off 4 bases at V and 1 base at J, with 11 bases between the two ends. This CDR3 has 14 amino acids. Sequenced input: PBMCs or T cells enriched from blood (not recorded which). The gene calls are TRBV5-1 and TRBJ1-1, with a possible D match to TRBD1 (6 bases). This receptor was taken from a woman in her sixties with acute COVID-19. The CDR3 loop is CASSSTQGNTEAFF. DNA of the CDR3: TGCGCCAGCAGCAGTACACAGGGGAACACTGAAGCTTTCTTT. Based on the CDR3 plus reference TRBV5-1 and TRBJ1-1, the full variable domain is KAGVTQTPRYLIKTRGQQVTLSCSPISGHRSVSWYQQTPGQGLQFLFEYFSETQRNKGNFPGRFSGRQFSNSRSEMNVSTLELGDSALYLCASSSTQGNTEAFFGQGTRLTVV.